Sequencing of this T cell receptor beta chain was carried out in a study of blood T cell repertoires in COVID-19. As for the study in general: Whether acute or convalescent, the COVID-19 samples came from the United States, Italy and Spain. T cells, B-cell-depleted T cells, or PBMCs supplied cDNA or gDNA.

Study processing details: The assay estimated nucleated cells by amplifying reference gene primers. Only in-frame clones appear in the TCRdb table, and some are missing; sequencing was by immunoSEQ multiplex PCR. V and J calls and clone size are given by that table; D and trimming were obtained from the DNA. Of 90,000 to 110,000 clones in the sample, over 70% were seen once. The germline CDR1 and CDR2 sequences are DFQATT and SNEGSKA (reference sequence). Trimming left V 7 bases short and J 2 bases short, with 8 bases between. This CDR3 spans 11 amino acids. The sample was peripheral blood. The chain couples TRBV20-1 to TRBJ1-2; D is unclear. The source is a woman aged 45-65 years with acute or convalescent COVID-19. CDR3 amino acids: CSESRNYGYTF. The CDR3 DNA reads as TGCAGTGAGTCTAGGAACTATGGCTACACCTTC.